These 29 T cell receptor beta chains originate from one sample sequenced in a study of shared clonotypes between healthy human individuals. Naive CD8 cells were CD45RO-negative, positively selected for CCR7, excluding terminally differentiated effector memory CD45RA+ cells. The repertoire was sequenced with immunoSEQ multiplex PCR; TCRdb's copy has only in-frame clones and lacks some. The table has roughly 2.1 million clones, under 95% seen once; the top ten hold 1.5% to 2%. Sequenced material: naive CD8+ T cells from PBMCs. Every receptor here comes from a man aged 18 to 35 in good health. Some clones in this sample may be carry-over from other donors' samples.

The chain uses TRBV27 and TRBJ1-6; 9 positions match TRBD1. J gave up 7 bases and V 3 bases, and 10 bases lay outside the gene matches. The CDR3 runs 17 residues. CDR1 MNHEY and CDR2 SMNVEV come from the germline V gene (reference sequence). The CDR3 protein is CASSFTDRGVGNSPLHF. CDR3 coding DNA: TGTGCCAGCAGTTTTACGGACAGGGGCGTGGGAAATTCACCCCTCCACTTT.

J is TRBJ2-1 and V is TRBV19, with D maybe TRBD2 (6 bases). The germline V gene has CDR1 LNHDA and CDR2 SQIVND (reference sequence). This CDR3 comprises 12 residues. Trimming removed 7 bases at V and 4 bases at J, with 8 bases between. For the CDR3, the DNA is TGTGCCAGTATCGGGGGTTACAATGAGCAGTTCTTC. Translating gives CASIGGYNEQFF. The full variable domain, with the rest looked up from reference TRBV19 and TRBJ2-1, is DGGITQSPKYLFRKEGQNVTLSCEQNLNHDAMYWYRQDPGQGLRLIYYSQIVNDFQKGDIAEGYSVSREKKESFPLTVTSAQKNPTAFYLCASIGGYNEQFFGPGTRLTVL.

This chain links TRBV7-8 with TRBJ2-5, with 7 bases aligning to TRBD2. V gave up 1 base and J gave up 4 bases; unmatched junction bases: 0. Germline CDR1 SGHVS, CDR2 FQNEAQ. The CDR3 consists of 13 residues. CDR3 in DNA: TGTGCCAGCAGCTTAGGGGGGGGAGAGACCCAGTACTTC. Encoded protein: CASSLGGGETQYF. Full variable domain (outside the CDR3, taken from reference TRBV7-8 and TRBJ2-5): GAGVSQSPRYKVAKRGQDVALRCDPISGHVSLFWYQQALGQGPEFLTYFQNEAQLDKSGLPSDRFFAERPEGSVSTLKIQRTQQEDSAVYLCASSLGGGETQYFGPGTRLLVL.

This chain links TRBV27 with TRBJ2-7; D might be TRBD2 (6 bases). With 3 bases removed from V and 4 bases from J, the gap between germline ends came to 13 bases. From germline, CDR1 is MNHEY and CDR2 SMNVEV (reference sequence). CDR3 length equals 14 residues. The CDR3 DNA reads TGTGCCAGCAGTTTCCTCGGGAGAGCGTACGAGCAGTACTTC. As protein: CASSFLGRAYEQYF.

The chain joins TRBV27 to TRBJ1-2; 8 bases fit TRBD1. V trimming: 0 bases; J trimming: 7 bases; junction bases outside the gene matches: 7. The CDR3 loop spans 15 amino acids. Germline V gives CDR1 MNHEY, CDR2 SMNVEV (reference sequence). CDR3 sequence: CASSLSGRGLVGYTF. In DNA, the CDR3 is TGTGCCAGCAGTTTATCGGGCAGGGGGCTGGTTGGCTACACCTTC.

The count of this clone is one. The chain employs TRBV9 and TRBJ1-5; D is unclear. V was trimmed by 3 bases and J by 7 bases, leaving 11 bases between them. Germline CDR1 reads SGDLS; CDR2 reads YYNGEE. This CDR3 region has 13 residues. The CDR3 reads CASSEGSDQPQHF. CDR3 bases: TGTGCCAGCAGCGAGGGTTCTGACCAGCCCCAGCATTTT.

This clone has just one count. The chain has TRBV6-1 and TRBJ2-7, with 8 bases matching TRBD2. V shed 0 bases, J shed 3 bases, and the junction held 7 bases outside the gene matches. Germline V gene data show CDR1 as MNHNS and CDR2 as SASEGT. The CDR3 loop spans 16 amino acids. CDR3 nucleotides: TGTGCCAGCAGTGAAGCGGTACTAGCGGCCTACTACGAGCAGTACTTC. Protein sequence: CASSEAVLAAYYEQYF.

V is TRBV5-6 and J is TRBJ2-3, with 8 positions matching TRBD2. Germline V gene lookup returns CDR1 SGHDT and CDR2 YYEEEE. This CDR3 spans 16 amino acids. The junction had 12 bases not matched to a gene; V was cut back by 2 bases and J by 7 bases. The CDR3 sequence is CASSFPREGLENTQYF. CDR3 coding DNA: TGTGCCAGCAGCTTCCCCCGGGAGGGCCTGGAAAATACGCAGTATTTT.

This chain links TRBV7-2 with TRBJ1-4; 8 bases fit TRBD1. CDR3 length: 16 amino acids. J was trimmed by 3 bases and V by 5 bases; bases with no gene match: 8. In germline, CDR1 is SGHTA, CDR2 FQGNSA. CDR3 sequence: CASSLTGVGANEKLFF. The CDR3 DNA sequence: TGTGCCAGCAGCCTGACAGGGGTCGGGGCTAATGAAAAACTGTTTTTT.

The V and J genes are TRBV2 and TRBJ1-2, with D possibly being TRBD1 (6 bases). This CDR3 has 15 amino acids. CDR1 and CDR2 from the germline V gene are SNHLY and FYNNEI. V was pared by 4 bases and J by 5 bases, with 17 bases between. The CDR3 sequence is CASSVTTGQPYGYTF. The CDR3 coding sequence is TGTGCCAGCAGTGTTACGACAGGACAACCTTATGGCTACACCTTC.

For this clone: The sample has other DNA sequences that encode this CDR3 too. V usage is TRBV7-6 and J usage is TRBJ2-3, with D unresolved. Germline CDR1 SGHVS, CDR2 FNYEAQ. Trimming left V 1 base short and J 1 base short, with 3 bases between. This CDR3 has 13 amino acids. The CDR3 spells CASSLGRTDTQYF. For the CDR3, the DNA is TGTGCCAGCAGCTTAGGCCGCACAGATACGCAGTATTTT.

The J gene is TRBJ1-5, the V gene TRBV6-4; D is uncertain. CDR3 length equals 17 residues. V was trimmed by 2 bases and J by 2 bases, leaving 16 bases between them. Germline CDR1 reads MRHNA; CDR2 reads SNTAGT. This CDR3 is CASSDAPGSPGNQPQHF. The CDR3 nucleotides are TGTGCCAGCAGTGACGCACCGGGAAGTCCAGGCAATCAGCCCCAGCATTTT.

The chain links TRBV28 to TRBJ2-3; D not certain. CDR3 length: 14 amino acids. Germline values: CDR1 MDHEN, CDR2 SYDVKM. V lost 5 bases to trimming and J lost 4 bases, with 13 bases between them. The CDR3 DNA follows: TGTGCCAGCAGTGTCGGTCTCATCCCAGATACGCAGTATTTT. Its protein product is CASSVGLIPDTQYF.

The chain links TRBV9 to TRBJ2-1; TRBD2 agrees at 11 bases. The CDR3 is made up of 14 amino acids. Per the germline V gene, CDR1 is SGDLS and CDR2 is YYNGEE. J lost 9 bases, V lost 2 bases, and 4 bases had no gene match. The CDR3 nucleotides are TGTGCCAGCAGCGTTTTCCTAGCGGGAGGTGAGCAGTTCTTC. Residues: CASSVFLAGGEQFF.

In the case of this clone: At the DNA level, this CDR3 is encoded by other sequences in the same sample as well. The V call is TRBV19, the J call TRBJ2-7; D could derive from TRBD1 or TRBD2 (5 bases each). V dropped 1 base and J dropped 3 bases, with 10 bases sitting between them. Germline lookup yields CDR1 LNHDA and CDR2 SQIVND (reference sequence). The CDR3 is 14 amino acids. The CDR3 loop reads CASSIGAGSYEQYF. DNA of the CDR3: TGTGCCAGTAGTATAGGGGCAGGGAGCTACGAGCAGTACTTC.

The V gene is TRBV18, the J gene TRBJ2-1; D might be TRBD1 (5 bases). Between the trimmed V and J ends, which lost 1 base and 7 bases, there was a span of 17 bases. The length of the CDR3 is 16 residues. The germline V gene has CDR1 KGHSH and CDR2 LQKENI. The CDR3 coding sequence is TGTGCCAGCTCACCACTCAAGGACAAAACATTAAATGAGCAGTTCTTC. Residues: CASSPLKDKTLNEQFF.

The count of this clone is one. The V call is TRBV2, the J call TRBJ1-2; a possible D gene is TRBD1 (6 bases). The CDR3 spans 17 residues. The germline V gene has CDR1 SNHLY and CDR2 FYNNEI. Trimming pared 6 bases from V and 0 bases from J, leaving 20 bases between. Written as DNA, the CDR3 is TGTGCCAGCAGAGGCGGGTCAGGGGCCCGCGCTAACTATGGCTACACCTTC. Residues: CASRGGSGARANYGYTF.

The chain joins TRBV29-1 to TRBJ2-2; the D is unclear. Germline V gene sequence: CDR1 SQVTM, CDR2 ANQGSEA. Trimming pared 7 bases from V and 3 bases from J, leaving 9 bases between. The CDR3 loop spans 12 amino acids. The CDR3 reads CSGYRDTGELFF. The DNA of the CDR3 is TGCAGCGGGTACAGAGACACCGGGGAGCTGTTTTTT.

Concerning this clone itself: The sample contains more than one DNA sequence encoding this CDR3. V is TRBV9 and J is TRBJ2-2; a possible D gene is TRBD1 (6 bases). The CDR3 is 17 amino acids. V was shortened by 0 bases and J by 2 bases, with 14 bases between the two germline ends. CDR1 and CDR2 from the germline V gene are SGDLS and YYNGEE. The DNA of the CDR3 is TGTGCCAGCAGCGTAGCTCGCGACGGGACAAACACCGGGGAGCTGTTTTTT. Translation: CASSVARDGTNTGELFF.

The V and J genes are TRBV7-3 and TRBJ2-2, with 12 nucleotides matching TRBD1. The junction had 8 bases not matched to a gene; V was cut back by 5 bases and J by 4 bases. The CDR3 has 17 amino acids. Germline CDR1 reads SGHTA; CDR2 reads FQGTGA. The CDR3 reads CASSPDRDRGPTGELFF. In DNA form, the CDR3 reads TGTGCCAGCAGCCCAGACCGGGACAGGGGGCCCACCGGGGAGCTGTTTTTT.

This clone was seen a single time. The gene calls are TRBV7-6 and TRBJ1-2; 9 positions match TRBD1. The CDR3 runs 14 residues. The J segment lost 2 bases and the V segment lost 8 bases, leaving 6 bases of the junction unmatched. CDR1 and CDR2 from the germline V gene are SGHVS and FNYEAQ. The CDR3: CASSGGTGNYGYTF. CDR3 DNA: TGTGCCAGCTCGGGCGGGACAGGGAACTATGGCTACACCTTC.

The count of this clone is one. The chain uses TRBV7-9 and TRBJ2-1; D may match TRBD1 or TRBD2 (6 bases each). Looked up from germline, CDR1 is SEHNR and CDR2 is FQNEAQ (reference sequence). CDR3 length equals 16 residues. With 5 bases removed from V and 7 bases from J, the gap between germline ends came to 21 bases. This CDR3 is CASSPPRGVLRNEQFF. The CDR3 DNA follows: TGTGCCAGCAGCCCGCCTAGGGGGGTACTGCGTAATGAGCAGTTCTTC.

The chain recombines TRBV7-3 with TRBJ2-5, with D unresolved. CDR1 SGHTA and CDR2 FQGTGA come from the germline V gene. V was clipped by 2 bases and J by 1 base, with 8 bases between them. The CDR3 extends over 14 amino acids. DNA of the CDR3: TGTGCCAGCAGCTTAGGGGTAGGCCAAGAGACCCAGTACTTC. This translates into CASSLGVGQETQYF.

Note on this clone: Other DNA sequences within the sample encode an identical CDR3. The V call is TRBV27, the J call TRBJ2-7; TRBD1 agrees at 7 bases. The CDR3 loop spans 13 amino acids. Losses at the gene ends were 2 bases for V and 3 bases for J; bases not matched to a gene: 1. The germline CDR1 and CDR2 sequences are MNHEY and SMNVEV (reference sequence). DNA of the CDR3: TGTGCCAGCAGTTTAAGGGACAGCTACGAGCAGTACTTC. Translating it yields CASSLRDSYEQYF.

The chain uses TRBV7-3 and TRBJ2-1; no definite D call. V was shortened by 2 bases and J by 7 bases, with 15 bases between the two germline ends. Germline CDR1 reads SGHTA; CDR2 reads FQGTGA. The CDR3 is 15 amino acids. The CDR3 nucleotides are TGTGCCAGCAGCTTAGCAGACCTCCCGTCAAATGAGCAGTTCTTC. Amino acids: CASSLADLPSNEQFF.

This chain links TRBV11-3 with TRBJ2-3, with D possibly TRBD2 on 5 matching bases. The CDR3 spans 16 residues. The germline V gene encodes CDR1 SGHNT and CDR2 YENEEA. The V end was cut by 5 bases, the J end by 4 bases, with 19 bases between. The CDR3 sequence: CASSPTGEHVSDTQYF. CDR3 DNA: TGTGCCAGCAGCCCCACCGGGGAGCACGTTTCAGATACGCAGTATTTT.

The V and J genes are TRBV9 and TRBJ2-7; TRBD2 might be the D (5 bases). The V and J ends lost 4 bases and 2 bases respectively, with 16 bases between them. The CDR3 is made up of 15 amino acids. The germline CDR1 and CDR2 sequences are SGDLS and YYNGEE. Written as DNA, the CDR3 is TGTGCCAGCAGCCCCTCGGCGGGTCGGACCTACGAGCAGTACTTC. This translates into CASSPSAGRTYEQYF.

The table lists this clone with a count of one. The rearrangement links TRBV9 to TRBJ2-7, with TRBD2 matching 8 bases. Trimming took 0 bases from V and 0 from J; bases not matched to a gene: 2. Germline V gene data show CDR1 as SGDLS and CDR2 as YYNGEE. The CDR3 length is 15 residues. CDR3 nucleotides: TGTGCCAGCAGCGTAGACGGGAGGGCCTCCTACGAGCAGTACTTC. Translation: CASSVDGRASYEQYF.

A word on this clone: The sample has other DNA sequences that encode this CDR3 too. The chain links TRBV7-9 to TRBJ2-7; the D gene is possibly TRBD2 (5 bases). The germline V gene encodes CDR1 SEHNR and CDR2 FQNEAQ (reference sequence). The CDR3 consists of 13 residues. V dropped 5 bases and J dropped 3 bases, with 11 bases sitting between them. CDR3: CASSPPGNYEQYF. CDR3 DNA sequence: TGTGCCAGCAGCCCACCCGGGAACTACGAGCAGTACTTC.